Given below is one T cell receptor beta chain in context. This clonotype was observed a few times. This receptor's antigen is unknown. There are no base qualities to consult, and no much larger clone falls within one base. This specimen comes from a study of human T cells and chemical hapten exposure (dated by TCRdb to the early 2020s). For the study in its entirety: For sensitization, 2% DPC in acetone was applied to a roughly 2 cm by roughly 2 cm area of upper inner arm skin. Most of the patients in the cohort were female, and the cohort covered alopecia areata with under or over 50% scalp involvement, alopecia totalis and alopecia universalis. Peripheral blood TCR repertoire changes were tracked in vivo in alopecia patients during primary and secondary sensitization to the hapten diphenylcyclopropenone (DPC). Libraries were pooled for sequencing, and variation in per-sample TCR yields was attributed mainly to small differences in library volumes within the pool. Under 30 alopecia patients gave blood for TCR sequencing at one to four time points (pre-sensitization, 2, 6 and 24 weeks). Blood samples were taken from patients before sensitization (week 0) and at 2, 6 and about 24 weeks after DPC sensitization. Throughout the study period of 20 to 30 weeks, patients also received therapeutic DPC doses to the scalp every week. Patch testing was done on the upper back using Finn chambers containing 0.01% DPC, and results were scored after 6 days according to International Contact Dermatitis Research Group standards. Broad study findings and their caveats: Because every patient had alopecia, a presumed autoimmune disease, the patients' immune response might differ from that of healthy individuals. Expanded TCRs formed significantly more large CDR3 similarity clusters than pre-sensitization or healthy control sets, consistent with antigen-driven responses. DPC sensitization did not change the number of TCRs with a frequency above 1 in 1000, and there was no evidence of changes in global repertoire structure. After repeated subsampling, changes were observed in the strength of the expansion versus patch-test correlation and in the threshold at which the correlation became significant. The number of PT1 expanded TCRs positively correlated with patch test score, significant at thresholds 8, 16 and 32 but not 4.

The library was built by means of RACE. The sample was run on a NextSeq 500. Library preparation attached unique molecular identifiers to individual cDNA molecules for quantitative, reproducible TCR counting. From each blood RNA sample, both TCR alpha and TCR beta chains were sequenced. For the original study's pipeline: The median number of TCRs per sample was some 100,000, ranging from 23,224 to 690,600. The Decombinator software suite was used to annotate V, J and CDR3 in the TCR reads. For PS versus PT1 abundance plots, all samples were subsampled to the same number of TCRs (28,000). TCRs were defined as expanded if absent before sensitization and observed at least eight times at the 2-week time point. TCRdb reanalyzed the raw reads on its own, using fastp at Q25 for trimming and MiXCR for clone calling, and kept in-frame beta chains. Merged by CDR3 protein, the rows form single entries marked with the most common genes and DNA. The V and J calls shown here were made by TCRdb, not taken from the authors' results. For this sample there are 180,000 or so distinct CDR3 sequences; under 25% appear just once. 2% to 3% of the sample is in the top ten clones.

Reading the label with the study, this specimen's time point is: patch test 3, about 24 weeks after DPC sensitization. The meaning of the sample's treatment or condition label: therapeutic diphenylcyclopropenone sensitization with weekly scalp DPC. At every patch-test visit, the blood draw took place before the patch test was put on. Patients were eligible if aged 18 to 70, diagnosed with alopecia and judged suitable for DPC therapy, and pregnant patients were excluded. Total RNA was extracted from unfractionated whole blood that had been collected in Tempus Blood RNA tubes. The CDR3 spans 15 residues, from the cysteine through the phenylalanine. Only the CDR3 part of the read is kept: 45 bases, read in frame from the first base. Per the germline V gene (reference sequence), LGHDT is the CDR1 and YNNKEL is the CDR2. V and J are truncated by 3 bases and 1 base respectively, leaving an intervening sequence of 12 bases.

Rearrangement joined TRBV3-1 to TRBJ2-5; the best D guess is TRBD2, with 5 bases matching. Material: whole blood, obtained in connection with sensitization to the hapten diphenylcyclopropenone (DPC). The sequence came from a woman in her thirties or forties with alopecia areata. Some clones in this sample may be carry-over from other donors' samples. The base sequence is TGTGCCAGCAGCCATTTGCGAAGCGGCCAAGAGACCCAGTACTTC. Translated, this is CASSHLRSGQETQYF.